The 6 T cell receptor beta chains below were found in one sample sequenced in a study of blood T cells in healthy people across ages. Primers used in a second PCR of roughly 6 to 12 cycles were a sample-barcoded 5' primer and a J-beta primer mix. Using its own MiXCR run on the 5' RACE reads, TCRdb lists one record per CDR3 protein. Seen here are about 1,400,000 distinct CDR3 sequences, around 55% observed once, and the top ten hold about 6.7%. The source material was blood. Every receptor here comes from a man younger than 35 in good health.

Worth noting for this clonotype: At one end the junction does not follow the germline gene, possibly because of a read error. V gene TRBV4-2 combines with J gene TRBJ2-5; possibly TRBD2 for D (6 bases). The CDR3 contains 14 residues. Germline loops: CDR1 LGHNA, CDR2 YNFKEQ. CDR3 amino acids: CASSQDLAGLSLFF. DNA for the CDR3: TGTGCTAGCAGCCAAGATCTTGCGGGACTCTCCTTGTTCTTC.

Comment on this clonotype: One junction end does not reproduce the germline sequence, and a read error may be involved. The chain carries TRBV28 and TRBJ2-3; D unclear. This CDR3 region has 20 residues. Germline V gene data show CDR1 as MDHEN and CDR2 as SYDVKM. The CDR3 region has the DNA TGTGCCAGCAGTTTAGGGCTAGTACCACCAACTTCAGCCACCACAGATACGGAGTATTTT. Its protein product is CASSLGLVPPTSATTDTEYF.

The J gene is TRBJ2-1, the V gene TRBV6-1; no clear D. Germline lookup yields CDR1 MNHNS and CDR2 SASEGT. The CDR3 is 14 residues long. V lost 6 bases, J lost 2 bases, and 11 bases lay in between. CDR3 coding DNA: TGTGCCAGCAGCCGCCACCTGGCCTACAATGAGCAGTTCTTC. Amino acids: CASSRHLAYNEQFF.

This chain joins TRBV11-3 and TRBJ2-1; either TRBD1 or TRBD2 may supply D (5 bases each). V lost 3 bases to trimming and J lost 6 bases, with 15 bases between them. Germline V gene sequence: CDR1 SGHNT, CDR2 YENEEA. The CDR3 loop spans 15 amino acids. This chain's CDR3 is CASSLFPGHGNEQFF. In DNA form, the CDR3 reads TGTGCCAGCAGCTTGTTCCCGGGGCACGGCAATGAGCAGTTCTTC.

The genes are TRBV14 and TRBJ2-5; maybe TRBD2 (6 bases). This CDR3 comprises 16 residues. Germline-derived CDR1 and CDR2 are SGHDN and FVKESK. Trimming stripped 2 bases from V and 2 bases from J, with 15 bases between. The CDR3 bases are TGTGCCAGCAGCCAAACAATAGCGGTTGGACAAGAGACCCAGTACTTC. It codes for CASSQTIAVGQETQYF.

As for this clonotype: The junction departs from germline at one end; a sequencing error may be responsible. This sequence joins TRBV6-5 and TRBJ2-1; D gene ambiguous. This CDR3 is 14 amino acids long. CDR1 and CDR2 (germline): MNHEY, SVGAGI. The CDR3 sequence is CDSSRGISYNEQFF. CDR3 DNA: TGTGACAGCAGTAGAGGTATTTCCTACAATGAGCAGTTCTTT.